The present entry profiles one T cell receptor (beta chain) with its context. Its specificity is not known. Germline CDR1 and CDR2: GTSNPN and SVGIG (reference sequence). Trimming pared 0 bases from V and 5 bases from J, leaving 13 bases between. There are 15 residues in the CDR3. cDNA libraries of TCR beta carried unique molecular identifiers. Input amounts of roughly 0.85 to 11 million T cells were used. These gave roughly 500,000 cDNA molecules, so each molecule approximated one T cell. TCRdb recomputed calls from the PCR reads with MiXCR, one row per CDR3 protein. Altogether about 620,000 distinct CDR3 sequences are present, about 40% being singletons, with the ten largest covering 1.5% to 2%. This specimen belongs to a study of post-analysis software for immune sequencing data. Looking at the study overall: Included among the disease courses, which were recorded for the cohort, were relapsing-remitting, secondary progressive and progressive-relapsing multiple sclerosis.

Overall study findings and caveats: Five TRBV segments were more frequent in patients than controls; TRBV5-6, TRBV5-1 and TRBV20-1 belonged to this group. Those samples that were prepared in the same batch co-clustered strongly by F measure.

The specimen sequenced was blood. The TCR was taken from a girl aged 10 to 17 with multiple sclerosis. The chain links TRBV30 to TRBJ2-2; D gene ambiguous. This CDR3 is CAWSVWASITGELFF. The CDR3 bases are TGTGCCTGGAGTGTGTGGGCGAGTATTACCGGGGAGCTGTTTTTT.